Detailed here is one TCR beta chain. Its target antigen remains unknown. One base away there is no much larger clone; base qualities are not given. The sample is drawn from a study of control samples from healthy donors and cancer patients (dated by TCRdb to about 2020). From the germline V gene, CDR1 is MNHNS and CDR2 is SASEGT. Measured from the cysteine to the phenylalanine, the CDR3 is 16 residues long. The sequence is cut down to CDR3 DNA, 48 bases in frame from base 1. The trim is 2 bases for V and 2 bases for J, with a gap of 10 bases between the germline ends. To prepare the library, the immunoSEQ multiplex PCR assay was applied. Entries here come from immuneACCESS through TCRdb and include only in-frame sequences with V and J called. Some clones fail to appear in such tables; in the studies checked, an unresolved V gene covers under half of the shortfall, and the cause of the remainder is unknown. The sample data list 50,000 to 65,000 clones, and around 93% of these were observed just once. Around 0.9% of the sample belongs to the ten largest clones.

Input material: PBMCs. The source is a man aged 25 to 45 with colorectal cancer. The chain is made from TRBV6-1 and TRBJ1-6; the D gene remains uncertain. The bases are TGTGCCAGCAGTGAATTGTTGTTGACCTATAATTCACCCCTCCACTTT. Its protein is CASSELLLTYNSPLHF.